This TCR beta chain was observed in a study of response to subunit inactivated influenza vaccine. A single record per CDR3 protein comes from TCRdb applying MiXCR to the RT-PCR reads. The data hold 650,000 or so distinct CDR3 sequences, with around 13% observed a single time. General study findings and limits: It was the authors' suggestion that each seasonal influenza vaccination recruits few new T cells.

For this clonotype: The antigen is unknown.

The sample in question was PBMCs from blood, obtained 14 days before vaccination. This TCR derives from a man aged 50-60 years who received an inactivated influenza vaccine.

CDR3 coding DNA: TGTGCCTGGAGTGTAGGTCTAGCGGGAGGGGCAGATACGCAGTATTTT. This translates into CAWSVGLAGGADTQYF. The rearrangement joins TRBV30 to TRBJ2-3; 12 positions match TRBD2. V was clipped by 0 bases and J by 4 bases; unmatched bases: 5. In germline, CDR1 is GTSNPN, CDR2 SVGIG (reference sequence). The CDR3 runs 16 residues.